The rows below give T cell receptor beta chains drawn from one sample of a study of T cells in Graves' hyperthyroidism and ophthalmopathy. TCRdb processed the multiplex PCR reads anew with MiXCR; each CDR3 protein has one entry. This sample has about 420,000 distinct CDR3 sequences, with approximately 15% found just once. Sequenced sample: blood. Receptors originate from a woman younger than 30 with Graves' hyperthyroidism. Each CDR3 is given with its conserved first and last residue. Fields, in order: D gene, J gene, V gene, CDR3 protein. D genes are given only for firm matches.

d_gene: -; j_gene: TRBJ1-5; v_gene: TRBV27; CDR3aa: CASSLHDRSNQPQHF
d_gene: -; j_gene: TRBJ2-2; v_gene: TRBV12-3/TRBV12-4; CDR3aa: CASSLADLVVSGELFF
d_gene: -; j_gene: TRBJ1-1; v_gene: TRBV10-3; CDR3aa: CAISGVQGLRPFF
d_gene: TRBD1; j_gene: TRBJ1-2; v_gene: TRBV12-3/TRBV12-4; CDR3aa: CASSSGGTGIISGGYTF
d_gene: -; j_gene: TRBJ2-7; v_gene: TRBV5-1; CDR3aa: CASRQSDRTTYEQYF
d_gene: -; j_gene: TRBJ1-5; v_gene: TRBV30; CDR3aa: CAWSSPGRNQPQHF
d_gene: -; j_gene: TRBJ2-5; v_gene: TRBV5-6; CDR3aa: CASSPETGLGETQYF
d_gene: TRBD1; j_gene: TRBJ2-7; v_gene: TRBV7-9; CDR3aa: CASSGGQGPTYEQYF
d_gene: TRBD1; j_gene: TRBJ2-7; v_gene: TRBV18; CDR3aa: CASSLSSRGQGEQYF
d_gene: -; j_gene: TRBJ2-1; v_gene: TRBV20-1; CDR3aa: CSATSPKGILNEQFF
d_gene: TRBD1; j_gene: TRBJ1-5; v_gene: TRBV7-9; CDR3aa: CASSLAAGGFNQPQHF
d_gene: -; j_gene: TRBJ2-3; v_gene: TRBV20-1; CDR3aa: CSARVGTGRGFTDTQYF
d_gene: TRBD2; j_gene: TRBJ2-1; v_gene: TRBV20-1; CDR3aa: CSVQAGSSYNEQFF
d_gene: TRBD1; j_gene: TRBJ1-1; v_gene: TRBV6-2/TRBV6-3; CDR3aa: CASSRTGGALEAFF
d_gene: -; j_gene: TRBJ1-2; v_gene: TRBV28; CDR3aa: CASRGKNNYGYTF
d_gene: -; j_gene: TRBJ1-6; v_gene: TRBV27; CDR3aa: CASRFRGSPLHF
d_gene: -; j_gene: TRBJ1-6; v_gene: TRBV27; CDR3aa: CASTLEGGGSSPLHF
d_gene: -; j_gene: TRBJ1-2; v_gene: TRBV28; CDR3aa: CAGSFGGVDNYGYTF
d_gene: -; j_gene: TRBJ1-2; v_gene: TRBV30; CDR3aa: CAWGRRGYTF
d_gene: -; j_gene: TRBJ1-2; v_gene: TRBV18; CDR3aa: CASSPLGRSINYGYTF
d_gene: TRBD2; j_gene: TRBJ2-1; v_gene: TRBV20-1; CDR3aa: CSAQRTSGIREQFF
d_gene: TRBD2; j_gene: TRBJ2-7; v_gene: TRBV4-3; CDR3aa: CASSQEASGSEQYF
d_gene: -; j_gene: TRBJ2-2; v_gene: TRBV30; CDR3aa: CAWAGLGSGELFF
d_gene: -; j_gene: TRBJ2-3; v_gene: TRBV24-1; CDR3aa: CATSDLRGRQDTQYF
d_gene: TRBD2; j_gene: TRBJ2-7; v_gene: TRBV12-3/TRBV12-4; CDR3aa: CASSFGRAGYEQYF
d_gene: -; j_gene: TRBJ2-3; v_gene: TRBV30; CDR3aa: CAWNDFTDTQYF
d_gene: TRBD2; j_gene: TRBJ2-5; v_gene: TRBV7-9; CDR3aa: CASSSDPGGVAGWETQYF
d_gene: TRBD2; j_gene: TRBJ2-3; v_gene: TRBV5-1; CDR3aa: CASGPGLAGGTSTDTQYF
d_gene: TRBD2; j_gene: TRBJ2-5; v_gene: TRBV29-1; CDR3aa: CSASSGMTLKTQYF
d_gene: -; j_gene: TRBJ1-1; v_gene: TRBV19; CDR3aa: CASSILQGTEAFF
d_gene: TRBD2; j_gene: TRBJ2-2; v_gene: TRBV28; CDR3aa: CASSPLGLREGDTGELFF
d_gene: -; j_gene: TRBJ2-2; v_gene: TRBV6-2/TRBV6-3; CDR3aa: CASSPLPGLGELFF
d_gene: -; j_gene: TRBJ2-2; v_gene: TRBV24-1; CDR3aa: CATSDPLGELFF
d_gene: -; j_gene: TRBJ1-5; v_gene: TRBV25-1; CDR3aa: CASSRAEGSQPQHF
d_gene: TRBD2; j_gene: TRBJ2-7; v_gene: TRBV6-1; CDR3aa: CASTPSGSTLGQYF
d_gene: -; j_gene: TRBJ2-2; v_gene: TRBV3-1; CDR3aa: CASSQEFLTGELFF
d_gene: -; j_gene: TRBJ1-1; v_gene: TRBV28; CDR3aa: CASAWTSRTEAFF
d_gene: TRBD1; j_gene: TRBJ2-1; v_gene: TRBV25-1; CDR3aa: CASRAGTGPYNEQFF
d_gene: TRBD1; j_gene: TRBJ1-6; v_gene: TRBV6-1; CDR3aa: CASGGTGGFNSPLHF
d_gene: TRBD2; j_gene: TRBJ2-7; v_gene: TRBV19; CDR3aa: CASSIGGRSEQYF
d_gene: -; j_gene: TRBJ2-7; v_gene: TRBV29-1; CDR3aa: CSVRLGYEQYF
d_gene: -; j_gene: TRBJ1-2; v_gene: TRBV6-2/TRBV6-3; CDR3aa: CASSYSPYGYTF
d_gene: TRBD1; j_gene: TRBJ1-1; v_gene: TRBV3-1; CDR3aa: CASSQDPGQRHEAFF
d_gene: TRBD1; j_gene: TRBJ2-7; v_gene: TRBV11-2; CDR3aa: CASSERQGTGEQYF
d_gene: -; j_gene: TRBJ1-1; v_gene: TRBV7-2; CDR3aa: CASSLHGQSTEAFF
d_gene: -; j_gene: TRBJ2-6; v_gene: TRBV28; CDR3aa: CASSLPGPGANVLTF
d_gene: TRBD1; j_gene: TRBJ1-2; v_gene: TRBV7-9; CDR3aa: CASSLALGQPNYGYTF
d_gene: TRBD1; j_gene: TRBJ1-2; v_gene: TRBV29-1; CDR3aa: CSAHHPGTGDYGYTF